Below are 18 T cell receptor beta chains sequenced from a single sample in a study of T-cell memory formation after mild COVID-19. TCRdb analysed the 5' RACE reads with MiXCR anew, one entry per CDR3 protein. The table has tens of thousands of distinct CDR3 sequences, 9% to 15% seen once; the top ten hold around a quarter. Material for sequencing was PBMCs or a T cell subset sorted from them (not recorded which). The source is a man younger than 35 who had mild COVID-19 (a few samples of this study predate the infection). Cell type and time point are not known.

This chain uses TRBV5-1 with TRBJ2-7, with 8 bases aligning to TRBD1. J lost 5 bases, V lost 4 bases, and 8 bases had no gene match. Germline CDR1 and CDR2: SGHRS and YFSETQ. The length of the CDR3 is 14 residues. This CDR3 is CASSPGQGAHEQYV. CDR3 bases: TGCGCCAGCAGCCCTGGACAGGGAGCTCACGAGCAGTACGTC.

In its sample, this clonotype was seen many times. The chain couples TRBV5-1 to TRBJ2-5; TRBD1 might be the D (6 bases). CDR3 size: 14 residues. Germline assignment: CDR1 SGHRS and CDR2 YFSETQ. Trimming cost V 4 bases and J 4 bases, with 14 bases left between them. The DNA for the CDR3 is TGCGCCAGCAGCCTACAGGGTCAGGGAGAGACCCAGTACTTC. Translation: CASSLQGQGETQYF.

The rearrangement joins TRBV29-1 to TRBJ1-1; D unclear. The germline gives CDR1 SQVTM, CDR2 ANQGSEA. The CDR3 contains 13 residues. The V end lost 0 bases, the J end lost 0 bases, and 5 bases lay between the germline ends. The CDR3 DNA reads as TGCAGCGTTGAAGATGGCGTGAACACTGAAGCTTTCTTT. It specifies CSVEDGVNTEAFF.

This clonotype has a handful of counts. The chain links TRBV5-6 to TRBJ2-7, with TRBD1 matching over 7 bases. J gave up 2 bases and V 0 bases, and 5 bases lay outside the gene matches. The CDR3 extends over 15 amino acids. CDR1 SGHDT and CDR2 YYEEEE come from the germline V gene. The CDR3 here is CASSLAQTGTYEQYV. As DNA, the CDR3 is TGTGCCAGCAGCTTGGCCCAGACAGGGACCTACGAGCAGTACGTC.

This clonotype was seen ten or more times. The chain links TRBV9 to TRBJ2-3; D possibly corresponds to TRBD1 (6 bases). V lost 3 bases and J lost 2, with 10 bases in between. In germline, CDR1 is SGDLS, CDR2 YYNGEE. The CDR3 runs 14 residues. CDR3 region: CASSADRNTDTQYF. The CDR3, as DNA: TGTGCCAGCAGCGCGGACAGAAACACAGATACGCAGTATTTT.

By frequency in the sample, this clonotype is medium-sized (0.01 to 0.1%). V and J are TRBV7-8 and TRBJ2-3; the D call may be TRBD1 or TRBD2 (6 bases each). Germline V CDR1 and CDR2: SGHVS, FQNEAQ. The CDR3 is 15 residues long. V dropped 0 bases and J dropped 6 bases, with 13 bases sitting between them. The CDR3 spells CASSLAKGGRDTQYF. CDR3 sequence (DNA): TGTGCCAGCAGCTTAGCCAAGGGGGGACGCGATACGCAGTATTTT.

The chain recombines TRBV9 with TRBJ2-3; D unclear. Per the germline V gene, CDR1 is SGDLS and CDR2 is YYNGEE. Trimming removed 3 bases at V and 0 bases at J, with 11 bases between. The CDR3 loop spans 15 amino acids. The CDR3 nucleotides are TGTGCCAGCAGCGCCCGTTCGACTAGCACAGATACGCAGTATTTT. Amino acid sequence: CASSARSTSTDTQYF.

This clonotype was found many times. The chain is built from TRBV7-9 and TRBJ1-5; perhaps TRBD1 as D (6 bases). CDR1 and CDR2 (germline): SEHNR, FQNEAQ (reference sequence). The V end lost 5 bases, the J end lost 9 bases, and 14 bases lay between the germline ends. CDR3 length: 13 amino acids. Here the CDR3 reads CASSRDIEGPQHF. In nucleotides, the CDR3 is TGTGCCAGCAGCCGGGACATTGAGGGGCCCCAGCATTTT. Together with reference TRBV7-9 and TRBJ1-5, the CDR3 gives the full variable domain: DTGVSQNPRHKITKRGQNVTFRCDPISEHNRLYWYRQTLGQGPEFLTYFQNEAQLEKSRLLSDRFSAERPKGSFSTLEIQRTEQGDSAMYLCASSRDIEGPQHFGDGTRLSIL.

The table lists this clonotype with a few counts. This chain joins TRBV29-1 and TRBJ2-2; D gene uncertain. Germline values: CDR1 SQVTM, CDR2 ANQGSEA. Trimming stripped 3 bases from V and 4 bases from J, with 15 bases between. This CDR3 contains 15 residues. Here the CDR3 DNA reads TGCAGCGTTGATGTGGCAGACTCATCCACCGGGGAGCTGTTTTTT. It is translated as CSVDVADSSTGELFF.

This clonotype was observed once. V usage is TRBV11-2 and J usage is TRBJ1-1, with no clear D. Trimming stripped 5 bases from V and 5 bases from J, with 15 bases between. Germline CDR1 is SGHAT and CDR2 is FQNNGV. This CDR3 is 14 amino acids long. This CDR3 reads CASSLPWRRTEAFF. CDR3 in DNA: TGTGCCAGCAGCCTGCCTTGGAGGCGGACTGAAGCTTTCTTT.

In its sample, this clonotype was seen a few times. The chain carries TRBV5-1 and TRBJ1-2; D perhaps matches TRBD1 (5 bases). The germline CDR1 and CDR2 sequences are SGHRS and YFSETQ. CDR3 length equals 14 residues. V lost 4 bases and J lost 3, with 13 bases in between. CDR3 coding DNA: TGCGCCAGCAGCCTCCCGGGGGGGGACTATGGCTACACCTTC. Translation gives CASSLPGGDYGYTF.

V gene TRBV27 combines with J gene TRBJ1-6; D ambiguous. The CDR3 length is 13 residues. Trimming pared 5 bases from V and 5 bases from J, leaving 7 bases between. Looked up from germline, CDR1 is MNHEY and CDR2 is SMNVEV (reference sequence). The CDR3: CASSVRNNSPLHF. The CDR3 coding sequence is TGTGCCAGCAGTGTCCGGAATAATTCACCCCTCCACTTT.

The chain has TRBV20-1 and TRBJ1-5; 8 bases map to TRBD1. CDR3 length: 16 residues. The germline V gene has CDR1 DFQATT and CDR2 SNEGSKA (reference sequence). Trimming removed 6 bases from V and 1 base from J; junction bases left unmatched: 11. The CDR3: CSANRQGIASNQPQHF. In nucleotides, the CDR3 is TGCAGTGCCAACCGACAGGGGATAGCAAGCAATCAGCCCCAGCATTTT.

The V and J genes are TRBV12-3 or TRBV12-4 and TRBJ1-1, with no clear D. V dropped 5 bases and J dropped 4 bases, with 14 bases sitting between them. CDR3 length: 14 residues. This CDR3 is CASSPSSSATEAFF. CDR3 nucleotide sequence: TGTGCCAGCAGTCCTTCGAGTTCGGCCACTGAAGCTTTCTTT.

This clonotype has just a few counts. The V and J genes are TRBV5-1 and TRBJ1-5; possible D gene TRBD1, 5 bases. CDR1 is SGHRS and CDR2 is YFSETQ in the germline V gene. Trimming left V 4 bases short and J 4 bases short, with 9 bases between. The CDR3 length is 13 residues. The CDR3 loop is CASSPDMNQPQHF. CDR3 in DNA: TGCGCCAGCAGCCCGGACATGAATCAGCCCCAGCATTTT.

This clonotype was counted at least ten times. The CDR3 sequence: CASSLWAAYGYTF. CDR3 sequence (DNA): TGTGCCAGCAGCTTATGGGCAGCGTATGGCTACACCTTC. V gene TRBV7-2 combines with J gene TRBJ1-2; no clear D. The V end lost 2 bases, the J end lost 5 bases, and 9 bases lay between the germline ends. Germline CDR1 is SGHTA and CDR2 is FQGNSA. The CDR3 runs 13 residues. The whole variable domain, remainder taken from reference TRBV7-2 and TRBJ1-2, is GAGVSQSPSNKVTEKGKDVELRCDPISGHTALYWYRQSLGQGLEFLIYFQGNSAPDKSGLPSDRFSAERTGGSVSTLTIQRTQQEDSAVYLCASSLWAAYGYTFGSGTRLTVV.

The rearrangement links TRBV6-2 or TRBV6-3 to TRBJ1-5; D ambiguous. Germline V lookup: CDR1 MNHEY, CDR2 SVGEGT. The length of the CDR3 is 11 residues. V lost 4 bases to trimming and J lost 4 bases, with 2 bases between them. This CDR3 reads CASSSNQPQHF. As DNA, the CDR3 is TGTGCCAGCAGTTCTAATCAGCCCCAGCATTTT.

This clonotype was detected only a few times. Here the CDR3 DNA reads TGTGCCAGCAGTTATGGAGGCCTTAGTAATTCACCCCTCCACTTT. Its translation: CASSYGGLSNSPLHF. The chain joins TRBV6-5 to TRBJ1-6; D ambiguous. V lost 3 bases and J 6 bases, leaving 12 bases between the germline ends. CDR3 length equals 15 residues. Germline V gene data show CDR1 as MNHEY and CDR2 as SVGAGI.